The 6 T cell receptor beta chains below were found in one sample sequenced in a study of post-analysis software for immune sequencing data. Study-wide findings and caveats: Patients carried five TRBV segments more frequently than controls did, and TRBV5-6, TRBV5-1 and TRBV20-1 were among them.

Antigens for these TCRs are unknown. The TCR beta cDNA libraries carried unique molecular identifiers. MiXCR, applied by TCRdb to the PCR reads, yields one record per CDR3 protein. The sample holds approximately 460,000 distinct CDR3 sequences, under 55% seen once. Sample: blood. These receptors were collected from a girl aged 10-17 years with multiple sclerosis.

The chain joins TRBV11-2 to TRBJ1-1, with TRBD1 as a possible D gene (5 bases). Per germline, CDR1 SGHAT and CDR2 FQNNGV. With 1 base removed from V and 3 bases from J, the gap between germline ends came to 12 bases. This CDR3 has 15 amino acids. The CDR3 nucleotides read TGTGCCAGCAGCTTAGGTTCGTACAGGTACACTGAAGCTTTCTTT. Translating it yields CASSLGSYRYTEAFF.

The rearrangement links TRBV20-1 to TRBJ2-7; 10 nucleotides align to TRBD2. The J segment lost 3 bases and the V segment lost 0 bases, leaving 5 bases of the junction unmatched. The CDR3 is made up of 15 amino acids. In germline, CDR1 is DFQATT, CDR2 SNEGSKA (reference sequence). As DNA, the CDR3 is TGCAGTGCTAGAGACCCATTAGCGGGGGGCTACGAGCAGTACTTC. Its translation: CSARDPLAGGYEQYF.

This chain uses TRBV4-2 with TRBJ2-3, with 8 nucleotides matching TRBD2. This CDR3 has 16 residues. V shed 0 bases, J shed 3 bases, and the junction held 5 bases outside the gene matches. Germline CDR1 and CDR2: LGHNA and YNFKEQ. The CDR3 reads CASSQDRGTRTDTQYF. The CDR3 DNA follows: TGTGCCAGCAGCCAAGATCGTGGGACTAGGACAGATACGCAGTATTTT.

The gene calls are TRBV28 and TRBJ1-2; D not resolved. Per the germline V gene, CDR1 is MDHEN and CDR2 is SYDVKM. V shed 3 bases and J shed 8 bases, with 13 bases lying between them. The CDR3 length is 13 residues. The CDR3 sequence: CASSLPGPSGYTF. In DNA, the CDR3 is TGTGCCAGCAGTTTGCCAGGCCCCTCAGGCTACACCTTC.

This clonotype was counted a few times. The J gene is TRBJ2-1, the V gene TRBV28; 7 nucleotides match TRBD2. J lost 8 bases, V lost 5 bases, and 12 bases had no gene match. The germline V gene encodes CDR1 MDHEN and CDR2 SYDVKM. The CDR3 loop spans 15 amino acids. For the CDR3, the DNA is TGTGCCAGCAGTCCGTCAGCGGGATCTCGGGATGAGCAGTTCTTC. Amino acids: CASSPSAGSRDEQFF. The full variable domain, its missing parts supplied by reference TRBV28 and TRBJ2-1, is DVKVTQSSRYLVKRTGEKVFLECVQDMDHENMFWYRQDPGLGLRLIYFSYDVKMKEKGDIPEGYSVSREKKERFSLILESASTNQTSMYLCASSPSAGSRDEQFFGPGTRLTVL.

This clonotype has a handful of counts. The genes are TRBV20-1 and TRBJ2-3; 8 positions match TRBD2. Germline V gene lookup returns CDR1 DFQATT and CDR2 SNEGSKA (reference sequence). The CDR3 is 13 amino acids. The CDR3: CSWTSRISDTQYF. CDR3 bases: TGCAGCTGGACTAGCAGGATTTCAGATACGCAGTATTTT.